This T cell receptor beta chain was captured in a study of OX40 agonist ivuxolimab in advanced cancers. Study overall: A diagnosis of hepatocellular carcinoma, melanoma, renal cell or head and neck cancer was present in dose-escalation patients. Three patients, one with hepatocellular carcinoma and two with cutaneous melanoma, responded partially. General observations from the study: Not determined was the antigen specificity of the expanded peripheral T cells.

V lost 8 bases to trimming and J lost 7 bases; unmatched junction nucleotides: 9. Per the germline V gene, CDR1 is ENHRY and CDR2 is SYGVKD. CDR3 length equals 15 residues. Note on this clone: Its antigen remains unidentified.

Profiled with immunoSEQ multiplex PCR; TCRdb holds only in-frame clones, not every one. The sample has roughly 50,000 clones; over 80% are singletons. This clonotype originated in an adult with an advanced solid tumor such as melanoma, head and neck, liver or kidney cancer. This chain joins TRBV10-3 and TRBJ1-6; TRBD1 matches at 9 bases. The sample consisted of CD4+ or CD8+ T cells sorted from blood, taken in a trial of the OX40 agonist ivuxolimab. The DNA for the CDR3 is TGTGCCATCGGGCGCTCGGGACAGGGCAATTCACCCCTCCACTTT. This gives the protein CAIGRSGQGNSPLHF.